The T cell receptor (beta chain) described here comes from a study of blood T cell repertoires in COVID-19. Produced via immunoSEQ multiplex PCR; TCRdb's table is partial and in-frame only. The sample lists fewer than 60,000 clones, 86% occurring once. This CDR3 contains 12 residues. Deletions cut 5 bases from V and 5 bases from J, with 9 bases between. Only a few counts were recorded for this clone. The receptor was isolated from a woman aged 80 or over with acute or convalescent COVID-19. Sequenced sample: peripheral blood. The genes are TRBV12-3 or TRBV12-4 and TRBJ1-2; D perhaps matches TRBD1 (6 bases). The CDR3 nucleotides read TGTGCCAGCAGTAGACAGGTATATGGCTACACCTTC. Its protein product is CASSRQVYGYTF.